This T cell receptor (beta chain) emerged from a study of glioma-infiltrating T cells. Findings and caveats of the study: Tissue and blood shared very few CDR3 sequences. Non-neoplastic patients had below-expected tissue-blood divergence, while all gliomas exceeded expectation.

The iRepertoire nested amplicon-rescue multiplex PCR amplified TCR alpha and beta CDR3s from RNA. Input was 100-400 ng of tissue mRNA or PBMC total RNA. TCRdb recomputed calls from the multiplex PCR reads with MiXCR, one row per CDR3 protein. This table has approximately 93,000 distinct CDR3 sequences, 35% to 50% appearing once. Germline-derived CDR1 and CDR2 are MNHEY and SMNVEV (reference sequence). The CDR3 extends over 14 amino acids. V was clipped by 6 bases and J by 9 bases, with 18 bases between them. By proportion, this clonotype is medium-sized (0.01 to 0.1%). The antigen is not known. The genes are TRBV27 and TRBJ2-1; D remains unclear. This TCR came from a human donor with low-grade glioma or glioblastoma, undergoing nonglioma brain surgery, or in good health (not recorded which). Specimen: glioma tissue, nonneoplastic brain tissue, or PBMCs (not recorded which). CDR3 residues: CASRVGWLESEQFF. The CDR3 DNA follows: TGTGCCAGCAGAGTCGGGTGGTTGGAGAGTGAGCAGTTCTTC.